What follows describes a single TCR beta chain. The antigen is not known. The PCR employed 60 Vbeta primers together with 13 Jbeta primers. Only in-frame clones appear in the TCRdb table, and some are missing; sequencing was by immunoSEQ multiplex PCR. The sample has about 200,000 clones; under 70% are singletons. Germline-derived CDR1 and CDR2 are LNHDA and SQIVND (reference sequence). There are 13 residues in the CDR3. With V trimmed by 6 bases and J by 3 bases, 5 bases remained unmatched. These data come from a study of cytomegalovirus exposure and HLA in healthy donors. Study results and limitations: Later analysis placed DRB1 highest and HLA-C lowest in TCR association rates, which differed by HLA locus. Sequencing depth roughly uniform across donors was assumed in presence/absence analyses. Other equally common chains were less clonally expanded than HLA-associated TCR beta chains, a later analysis showed.

The sample consisted of PBMCs. This sequence was found in a man aged 40-50 years in good health and CMV-seropositive. The V call is TRBV19, the J call TRBJ2-7; 7 bases line up with TRBD2. For the CDR3, the DNA is TGTGCCAGTAGCCGGGGGGACTACTACGAGCAGTACTTC. As protein: CASSRGDYYEQYF.